This T cell receptor (beta chain) was sequenced for a study of cytomegalovirus exposure and HLA in healthy donors. General study points: As a later analysis revealed, most CMV-associated TCR beta chains appeared HLA-restricted. Listed as cytomegalovirus-associated were 150 or so TCR beta chains. One variant, a missense change in DCLRE1C, was linked in a later analysis to TCR beta V- and J-gene trimming.

Germline V CDR1 and CDR2: SSHAT, FNYEAQ (reference sequence). This CDR3 is 12 amino acids long. This clone was detected only a few times. Its antigen is not identified. The germline gene is not matched at one end of the junction; a read error may be the cause. 13 Jbeta primers and 60 Vbeta primers were used for the PCR. Produced via immunoSEQ multiplex PCR; TCRdb's table is partial and in-frame only. The sample carries about 140,000 clones, roughly 10% recorded once. This clonotype was obtained from a man aged 50 to 60 in good health and CMV-seronegative. The rearrangement uses TRBV7-7 and TRBJ2-3; D remains unclear. The sequencing sample was made of PBMCs. The CDR3 region has the DNA TGTGCTAGCAGCTTCCTGACAGATACGCAGTATTTT. Residues: CASSFLTDTQYF. Looking up the rest from reference TRBV7-7 and TRBJ2-3 gives the full variable domain: GAGVSQSPRYKVTKRGQDVTLRCDPISSHATLYWYQQALGQGPEFLTYFNYEAQPDKSGLPSDRFSAERPEGSISTLTIQRTEQRDSAMYRCASSFLTDTQYFGPGTRLTVL.